This T cell receptor (beta chain) is from a study of response to subunit inactivated influenza vaccine. In this sample, this clonotype turned up a few times. Its target is unknown. General observations from the study: The authors proposed limited new T cell recruitment per seasonal influenza vaccination.

MiXCR was run by TCRdb on the RT-PCR reads, yielding one entry per CDR3 protein. The sample lists approximately 250,000 distinct CDR3 sequences; more than 9% were seen once. Trimming removed 1 base from V and 4 bases from J, with 13 bases in between. This CDR3 is built from 14 residues. The germline V gene has CDR1 DFQATT and CDR2 SNEGSKA (reference sequence). The rearrangement links TRBV20-1 to TRBJ2-5; D may be TRBD1 or TRBD2 (7 bases each). The sample in question was non-naive T cells sorted from PBMCs, obtained around 14 days before vaccination. The TCR comes from a man in his forties or fifties who received an inactivated influenza vaccine. CDR3 nucleotide sequence: TGCAGTGCTAGAGGACTAGCAGGGGGAGAGACCCAGTACTTC. Translation gives CSARGLAGGETQYF.